This TCR beta chain was captured by sequencing in a study of tissue T cells after allogeneic stem cell transplantation (dated by TCRdb to 2021 to 2024). Notes on the research overall: Using research autopsies of patients with and without GVHD, plus mouse models of GVHD, the study profiled TCR beta repertoires across many tissues. The human part of the study was a prospective observational study with no blinding and no randomization.

V ends up 5 bases short and J 5 bases short, with an unmatched junction base count of 3. The CDR3 spans 14 residues, from the cysteine through the phenylalanine. Shown are 39 bases from within the CDR3, in frame from base 1. From the germline V gene (reference sequence), CDR1 is NNHNN and CDR2 is SYGAGS. The paper as a whole reports these results and caveats: Within patients, how anatomically similar the tissues were was a key factor in shaping TCR repertoire composition, regardless of disease or transplant status. Sampling depth was acknowledged as a limitation, and the patient cohort was both small and clinically heterogeneous. The study did not determine which tissue TCRs were alloreactive or antigen-specific, and some clones might have been persisting host cells. In both patients and mice, only a limited portion of the TCR repertoire detected in tissues was captured by blood and spleen T cells. Only a few T cell clones appeared in more than one patient, yet motif-based clustering showed tissue-specific repertoire signatures that were shared between patients.

Library creation used the immunoSEQ multiplex PCR assay. TCRbeta CDR3 sequencing was done by Adaptive Biotechnologies at survey depth, reporting CDR3 sequences, V/J genes, productive frequency and template counts. Amplification of TCR beta CDR3 regions was performed from genomic DNA rather than from RNA. On the authors' methods: Jensen-Shannon divergence was used to quantify pairwise repertoire overlap between tissues, with a value of 1 meaning complete divergence and a value of 0 meaning identical repertoires. Based on pairwise JSD values, tissues were grouped by single-linkage agglomerative hierarchical clustering, and the results were shown as dendrograms. GLIPH2 was run on all patient samples with simulation_depth 1000, kmer_min_depth 3, cdr3_length_cutoff 8, keeping groups with more than two unique CDR3s. A standardized tissue-overlap score was calculated by extrapolating Jaccard GLIPH-group overlap across patients to a standard repertoire size of 1000 clones. Linear mixed-effect models, with tissue included as a fixed effect and individual included as a random effect, were used to assess associations of diversity with clinical or experimental variables. Held by TCRdb, this immuneACCESS table contains in-frame sequences only and omits some clones. Under half of the omission traces to an unresolved V gene where checked; the cause of the rest is unknown. The D gene and trimming were derived from the DNA, and the V and J assignments and clone size from that table. The sample contains about 8,700 clones, 40% to 50% of them found a single time. 1.5% of the sample is taken by the ten largest.

This specimen's time point label, interpreted: mouse harvest day 7 after allogeneic transplant. Mouse grafts combined 10^7 T-cell-depleted bone marrow cells with 10^6 splenic CD5+ T cells, given via tail vein injection. To model GVHD in mice, a major MHC-mismatch B6 (H2b) into BALB/c (H2d) model was used, and tissues were profiled at day 7 or 14. Mouse tissues and retro-orbital blood were harvested on day 7 or 14 post-transplant using separate sterile tools per animal; livers were flushed beforehand. Before genomic DNA isolation with the DNeasy Blood & Tissue Kit, mouse tissues were minced using razor blades in buffered saline. For this clone: The target of this receptor is not known. For this receptor, the gene names and germline sequences are taken from the mouse. Sequencing ends 1 residue short of the CDR3 end; the germline J gene provides the rest.

Sequenced input: skin. Rearrangement joined TRBV13-2 to TRBJ2-7, with 14 middle bases fitting TRBD2. This receptor was identified in a female BALB/c mouse given C57BL/6 T cells with graft-versus-host disease after an allogeneic hematopoietic cell transplant. The CDR3 protein sequence reads: CASGRDWGGNEQYF. Incomplete CDR3 DNA: TGTGCCAGCGGGCGGGACTGGGGGGGCAATGAACAGTAC.